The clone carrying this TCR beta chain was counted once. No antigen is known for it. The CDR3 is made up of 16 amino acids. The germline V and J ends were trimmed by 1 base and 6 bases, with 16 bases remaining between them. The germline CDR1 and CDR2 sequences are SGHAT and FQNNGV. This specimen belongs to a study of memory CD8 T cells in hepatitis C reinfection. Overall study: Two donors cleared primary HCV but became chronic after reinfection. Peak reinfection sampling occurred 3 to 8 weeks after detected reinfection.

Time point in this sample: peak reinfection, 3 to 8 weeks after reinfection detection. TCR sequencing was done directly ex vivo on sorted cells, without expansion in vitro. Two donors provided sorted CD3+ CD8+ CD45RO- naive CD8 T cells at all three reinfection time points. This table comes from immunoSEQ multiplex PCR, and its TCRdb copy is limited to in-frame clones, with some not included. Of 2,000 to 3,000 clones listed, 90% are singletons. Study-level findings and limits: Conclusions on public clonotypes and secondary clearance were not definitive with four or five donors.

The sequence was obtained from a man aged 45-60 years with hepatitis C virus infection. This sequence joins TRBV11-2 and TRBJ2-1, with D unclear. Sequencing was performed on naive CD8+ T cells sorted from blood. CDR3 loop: CASSLGWWSVGNEQFF. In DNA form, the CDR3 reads TGTGCCAGCAGCTTAGGGTGGTGGAGCGTGGGCAATGAGCAGTTCTTC.